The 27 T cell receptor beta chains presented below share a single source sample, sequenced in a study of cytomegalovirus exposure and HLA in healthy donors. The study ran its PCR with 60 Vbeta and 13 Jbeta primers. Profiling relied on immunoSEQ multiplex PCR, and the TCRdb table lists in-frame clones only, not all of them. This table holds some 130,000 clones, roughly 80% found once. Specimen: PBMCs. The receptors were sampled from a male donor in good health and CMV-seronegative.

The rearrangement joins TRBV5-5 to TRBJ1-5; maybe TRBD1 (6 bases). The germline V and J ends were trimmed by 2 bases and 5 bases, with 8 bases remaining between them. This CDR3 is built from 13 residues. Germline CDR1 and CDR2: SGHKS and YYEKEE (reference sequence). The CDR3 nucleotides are TGTGCCAGCAGCTTACACAGGGATCAGCCCCAGCATTTT. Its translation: CASSLHRDQPQHF.

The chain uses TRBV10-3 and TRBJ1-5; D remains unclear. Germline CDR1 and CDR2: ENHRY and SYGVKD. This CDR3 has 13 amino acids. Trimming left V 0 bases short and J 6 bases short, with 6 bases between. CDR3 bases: TGTGCCATCAGTGAGTCGGGCAGTCAGCCCCAGCATTTT. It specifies CAISESGSQPQHF.

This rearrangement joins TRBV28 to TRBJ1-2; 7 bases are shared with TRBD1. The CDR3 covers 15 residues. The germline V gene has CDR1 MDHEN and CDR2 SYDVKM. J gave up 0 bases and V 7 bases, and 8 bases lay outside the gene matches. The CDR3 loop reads CASKDTGEANYGYTF. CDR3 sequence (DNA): TGTGCCAGCAAGGACACAGGGGAGGCTAACTATGGCTACACCTTC.

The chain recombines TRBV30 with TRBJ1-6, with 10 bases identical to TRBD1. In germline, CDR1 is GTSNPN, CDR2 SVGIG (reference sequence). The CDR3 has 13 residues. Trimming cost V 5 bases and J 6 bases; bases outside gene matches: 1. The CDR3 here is CAWRQGANSPLHF. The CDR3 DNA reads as TGTGCCTGGCGACAGGGGGCTAATTCACCCCTCCACTTT.

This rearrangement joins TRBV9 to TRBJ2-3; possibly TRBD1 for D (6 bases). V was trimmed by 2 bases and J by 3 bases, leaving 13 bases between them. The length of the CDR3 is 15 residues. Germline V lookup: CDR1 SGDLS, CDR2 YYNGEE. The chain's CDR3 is CASSVTGFGTDTQYF. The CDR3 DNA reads TGTGCCAGCAGCGTTACAGGGTTTGGGACAGATACGCAGTATTTT.

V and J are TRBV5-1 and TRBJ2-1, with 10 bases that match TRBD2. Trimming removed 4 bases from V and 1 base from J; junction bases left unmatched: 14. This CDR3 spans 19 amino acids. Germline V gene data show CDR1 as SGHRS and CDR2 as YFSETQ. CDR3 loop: CASSQMLAGGVKSYNEQFF. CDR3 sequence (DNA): TGCGCCAGCAGCCAAATGTTAGCGGGGGGTGTCAAGTCCTACAATGAGCAGTTCTTC.

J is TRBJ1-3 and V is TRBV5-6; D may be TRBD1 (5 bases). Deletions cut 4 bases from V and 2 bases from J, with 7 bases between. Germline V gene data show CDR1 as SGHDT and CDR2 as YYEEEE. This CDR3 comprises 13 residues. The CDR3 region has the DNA TGTGCCAGCAGCCCAGGGCCTGGAAACACCATATATTTT. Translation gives CASSPGPGNTIYF.

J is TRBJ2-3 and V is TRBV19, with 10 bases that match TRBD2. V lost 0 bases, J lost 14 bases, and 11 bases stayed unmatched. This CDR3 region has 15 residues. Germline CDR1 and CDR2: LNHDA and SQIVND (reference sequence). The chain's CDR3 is CASSIDSASGGPRYF. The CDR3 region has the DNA TGTGCCAGTAGTATAGATTCTGCTAGCGGGGGCCCACGGTATTTT.

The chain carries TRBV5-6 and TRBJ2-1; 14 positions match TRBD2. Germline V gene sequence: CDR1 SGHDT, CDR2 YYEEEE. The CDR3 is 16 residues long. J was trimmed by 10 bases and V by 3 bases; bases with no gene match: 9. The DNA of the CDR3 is TGTGCCAGCAGCTCTAGACTAGCGGGGGGGCTCAGCGAGCAGTTCTTC. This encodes CASSSRLAGGLSEQFF. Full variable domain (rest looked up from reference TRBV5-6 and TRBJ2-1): DAGVTQSPTHLIKTRGQQVTLRCSPKSGHDTVSWYQQALGQGPQFIFQYYEEEERQRGNFPDRFSGHQFPNYSSELNVNALLLGDSALYLCASSSRLAGGLSEQFFGPGTRLTVL.

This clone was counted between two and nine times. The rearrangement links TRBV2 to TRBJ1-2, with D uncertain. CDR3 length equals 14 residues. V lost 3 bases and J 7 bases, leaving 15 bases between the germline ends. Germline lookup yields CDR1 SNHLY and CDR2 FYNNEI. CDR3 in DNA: TGTGCCAGCAGTGAGACAATAGGTTTGGGTGGCTACACCTTC. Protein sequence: CASSETIGLGGYTF.

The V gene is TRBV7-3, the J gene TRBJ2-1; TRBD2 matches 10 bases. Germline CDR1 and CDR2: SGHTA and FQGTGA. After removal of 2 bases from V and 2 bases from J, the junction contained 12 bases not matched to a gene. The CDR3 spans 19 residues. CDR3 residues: CASSLLRVGAGGPYNEQFF. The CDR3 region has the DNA TGTGCCAGCAGCTTACTAAGGGTCGGAGCGGGAGGGCCCTACAATGAGCAGTTCTTC.

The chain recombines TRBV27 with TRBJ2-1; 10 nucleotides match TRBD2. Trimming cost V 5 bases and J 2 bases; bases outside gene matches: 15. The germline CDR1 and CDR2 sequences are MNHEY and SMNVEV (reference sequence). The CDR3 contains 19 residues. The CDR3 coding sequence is TGTGCCAGCAGTACCACCGCCCTCGGTACTAGCGGGGCCTACAATGAGCAGTTCTTC. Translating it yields CASSTTALGTSGAYNEQFF.

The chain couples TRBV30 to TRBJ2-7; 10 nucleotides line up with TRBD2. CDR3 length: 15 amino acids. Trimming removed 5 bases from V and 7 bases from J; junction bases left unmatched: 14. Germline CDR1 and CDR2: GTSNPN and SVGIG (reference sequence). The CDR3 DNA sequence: TGTGCCTGGGGGCTAGCGGGGGCCCGGGCCTGGGAGCAGTACTTC. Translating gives CAWGLAGARAWEQYF.

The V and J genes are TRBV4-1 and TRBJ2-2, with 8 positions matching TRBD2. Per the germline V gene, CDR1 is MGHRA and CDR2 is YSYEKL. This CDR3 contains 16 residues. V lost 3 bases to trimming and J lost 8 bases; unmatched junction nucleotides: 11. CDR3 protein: CASSQRASGPKGELFF. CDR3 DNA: TGCGCCAGCAGCCAGCGGGCTAGCGGGCCAAAGGGGGAGCTGTTTTTT.

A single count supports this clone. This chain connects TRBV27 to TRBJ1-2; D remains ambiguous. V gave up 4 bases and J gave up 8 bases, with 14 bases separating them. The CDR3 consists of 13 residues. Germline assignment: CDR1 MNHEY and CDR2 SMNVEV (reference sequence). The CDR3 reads CASSSHQGDGYTF. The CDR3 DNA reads TGTGCCAGCAGTTCGCACCAAGGAGACGGCTACACCTTC.

The CDR3 spells CSVGWQRGTDTQYF. In nucleotides, the CDR3 is TGCAGCGTTGGGTGGCAGCGAGGAACAGATACGCAGTATTTT. V is TRBV29-1 and J is TRBJ2-3; no clear D. Germline CDR1 and CDR2: SQVTM and ANQGSEA. This CDR3 is built from 14 residues. Trimming removed 4 bases from V and 3 bases from J, with 14 bases in between.

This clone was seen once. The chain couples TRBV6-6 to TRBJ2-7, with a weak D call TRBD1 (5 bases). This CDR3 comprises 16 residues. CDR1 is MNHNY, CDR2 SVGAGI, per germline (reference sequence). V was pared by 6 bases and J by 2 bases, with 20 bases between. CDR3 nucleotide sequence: TGTGCCAGCAGAAAACACACAGGTGATTATACCTACGAGCAGTACTTC. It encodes CASRKHTGDYTYEQYF.

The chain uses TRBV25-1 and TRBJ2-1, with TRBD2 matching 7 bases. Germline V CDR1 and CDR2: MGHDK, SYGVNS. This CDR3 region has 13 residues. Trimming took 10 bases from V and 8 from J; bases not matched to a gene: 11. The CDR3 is CAIPGGSNDEQFF. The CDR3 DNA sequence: TGTGCCATCCCCGGCGGGAGTAATGATGAGCAGTTCTTC.

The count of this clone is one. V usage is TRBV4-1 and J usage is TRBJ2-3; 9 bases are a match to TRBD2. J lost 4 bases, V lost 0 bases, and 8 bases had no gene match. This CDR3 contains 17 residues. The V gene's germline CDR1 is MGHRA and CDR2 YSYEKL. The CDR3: CASSQEAGGGAADTQYF. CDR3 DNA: TGCGCCAGCAGCCAAGAGGCTGGCGGGGGGGCCGCAGATACGCAGTATTTT.

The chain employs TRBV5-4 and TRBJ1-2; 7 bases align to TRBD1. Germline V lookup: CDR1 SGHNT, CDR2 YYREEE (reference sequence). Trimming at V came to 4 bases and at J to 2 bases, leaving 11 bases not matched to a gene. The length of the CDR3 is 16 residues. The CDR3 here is CASSTDTGTENYGYTF. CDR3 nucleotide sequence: TGTGCCAGCAGCACGGATACCGGGACAGAAAACTATGGCTACACCTTC.

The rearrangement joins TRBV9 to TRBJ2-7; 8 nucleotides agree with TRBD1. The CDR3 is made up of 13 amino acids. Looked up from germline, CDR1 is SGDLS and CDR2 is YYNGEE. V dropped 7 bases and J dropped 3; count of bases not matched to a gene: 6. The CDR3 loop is CASGTGGNYEQYF. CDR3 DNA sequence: TGTGCCAGCGGCACAGGGGGAAACTACGAGCAGTACTTC.

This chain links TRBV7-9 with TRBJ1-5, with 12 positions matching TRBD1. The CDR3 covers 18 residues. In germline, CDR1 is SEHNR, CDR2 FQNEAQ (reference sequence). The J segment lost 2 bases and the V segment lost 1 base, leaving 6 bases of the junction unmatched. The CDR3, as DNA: TGTGCCAGCAGCTTAGTGATTGGGACAGGGGGCGGCAATCAGCCCCAGCATTTT. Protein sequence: CASSLVIGTGGGNQPQHF.

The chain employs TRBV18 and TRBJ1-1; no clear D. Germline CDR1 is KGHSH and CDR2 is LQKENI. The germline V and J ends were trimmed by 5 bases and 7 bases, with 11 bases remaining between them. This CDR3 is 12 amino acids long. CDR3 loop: CASSGNRDEAFF. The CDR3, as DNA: TGTGCCAGCTCAGGAAACAGAGATGAAGCTTTCTTT.

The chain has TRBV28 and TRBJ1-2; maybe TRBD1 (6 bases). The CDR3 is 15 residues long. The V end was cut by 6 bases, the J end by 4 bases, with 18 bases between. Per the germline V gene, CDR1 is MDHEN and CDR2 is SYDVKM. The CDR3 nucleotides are TGTGCCAGCAGGGGTACAGGGAGGGCTGGCTATGGCTACACCTTC. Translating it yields CASRGTGRAGYGYTF.

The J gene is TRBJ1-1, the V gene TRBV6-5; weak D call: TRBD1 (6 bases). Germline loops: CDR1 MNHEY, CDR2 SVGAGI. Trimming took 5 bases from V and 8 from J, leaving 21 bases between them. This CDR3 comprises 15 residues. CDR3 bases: TGTGCCAGCAGTGGAAGGTCGGGACAACGGGGAGAAGCTTTCTTT. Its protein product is CASSGRSGQRGEAFF.

DNA of the CDR3: TGTGCCAGCAGTTACGGGGGGTTGGGGCTCGAGCAGTACTTC. Amino acids: CASSYGGLGLEQYF. The V and J genes are TRBV13 and TRBJ2-7; 7 nucleotides line up with TRBD2. The CDR3 consists of 14 residues. The J segment lost 6 bases and the V segment lost 6 bases, leaving 11 bases of the junction unmatched. Germline V gives CDR1 PRHDT, CDR2 FYEKMQ (reference sequence).

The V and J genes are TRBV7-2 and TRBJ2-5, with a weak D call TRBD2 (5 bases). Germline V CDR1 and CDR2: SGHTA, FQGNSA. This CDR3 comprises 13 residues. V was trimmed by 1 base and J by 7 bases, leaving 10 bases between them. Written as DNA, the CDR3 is TGTGCCAGCAGCTTAGACCGTGAGGGGACCCAGTACTTC. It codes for CASSLDREGTQYF.